This TCR beta chain stems from a study of T cells in Graves' hyperthyroidism and ophthalmopathy. There are many counts of this clonotype. V dropped 5 bases and J dropped 5 bases, with 4 bases sitting between them. CDR1 and CDR2 (germline): SGHAT, FQNNGV. The CDR3 length is 11 residues. Authors of the study amplified TCR beta CDR3 regions from RNA transcripts. An initial round of RT-PCR targeting the TCR CDR3 relied on the HTBI primer set. MiXCR, run by TCRdb on the multiplex PCR reads, gives a single entry per CDR3 protein. This table has hundreds of thousands of distinct CDR3 sequences, about 16% appearing once.

The source material was blood. The rearrangement links TRBV11-2 to TRBJ2-1; D is uncertain. This sequence was found in a woman aged 40 to 55 with Graves' ophthalmopathy. Written as DNA, the CDR3 is TGTGCCAGCAGCCTGCACAATGAGCAGTTCTTC. It yields the protein CASSLHNEQFF. The full variable domain, rest sourced from reference TRBV11-2 and TRBJ2-1, is EAGVAQSPRYKIIEKRQSVAFWCNPISGHATLYWYQQILGQGPKLLIQFQNNGVVDDSQLPKDRFSAERLKGVDSTLKIQPAKLEDSAVYLCASSLHNEQFFGPGTRLTVL.